A selection of T cell receptor beta chains follows, all from one sample in a study of T cell responses to AZD1222 COVID-19 vaccine. TCRdb's table, derived via immunoSEQ multiplex PCR, lists solely in-frame clones and lacks some. The table lists 85,000 to 120,000 clones, around 87% of them singletons, with approximately 5% in the top ten. The sample here was peripheral blood, taken on day 0 of AZD1222 vaccination. The receptors originated from an adult in good health. Each CDR3 is given with its conserved first and last residue. Each record gives: J gene, V gene, clone size, D gene, CDR3 DNA, CDR3 protein. A D gene is named only where the DNA matches it firmly. Only some rows state a clone size, as once, few, many or a class for expanded clones.

>TRBJ1-1|TRBV5-5|.|.
TGTGCCAGCAGCCTTGCCGGGAGAAACACTGAAGCTTTCTTT
CASSLAGRNTEAFF
>TRBJ1-3|TRBV2|.|.
TGTGCCAGCAGTTTGGAGGGTCGGGGCTCTGGAAACACCATATATTTT
CASSLEGRGSGNTIYF
>TRBJ2-7|TRBV7-9|.|.
TGTGCCAGCAGCTTCGGGGAGTACGAGCAGTACTTC
CASSFGEYEQYF
>TRBJ1-2|TRBV6-5|.|.
TGTGCCAGCAGGCTACGTGGTCTGGTGGGTGGCTACACCTTC
CASRLRGLVGGYTF
>TRBJ2-2|TRBV18|once|.
TGTGCCAGCTCAGTAGGGACTGCAGAGGCCGGGGAGCTGTTTTTT
CASSVGTAEAGELFF
>TRBJ1-6|TRBV2|.|TRBD1
TGTGCCAGCAGAGACGGGACAGGTTTTAATTCACCCCTCCACTTT
CASRDGTGFNSPLHF
>TRBJ1-3|TRBV16|.|.
TGTGCCAGCAGCCAATCGGCCCGGGGTGGCTCTGGAAACACCATATATTTT
CASSQSARGGSGNTIYF
>TRBJ2-7|TRBV3-1/TRBV3-2|.|.
TGTGCCAGCAGCCAAGACAGACAGTTCTACGAGCAGTACTTC
CASSQDRQFYEQYF
>TRBJ1-6|TRBV10-2|.|.
TGCGCCAGCAGTGAGAGCTCCTATAATTCACCCCTCCACTTT
CASSESSYNSPLHF
>TRBJ2-7|TRBV5-1|.|TRBD1
TGCGCCAGCAGCTGGCGGGACAGGGAGTCCTACGAGCAGTACTTC
CASSWRDRESYEQYF
>TRBJ2-5|TRBV3-1/TRBV3-2|.|TRBD2
TGTGCCAGCAGCCCGAGGGCTAGCGGGAGTGGGGAGACCCAGTACTTC
CASSPRASGSGETQYF
>TRBJ1-2|TRBV6-6|.|.
TGTGCCAGCAGAGAGGGACGGGGAGGAGGCTACACCTTC
CASREGRGGGYTF
>TRBJ2-1|TRBV9|.|TRBD2
TGTGCCAGCAGCAAGACTAGCGGGAGGGGAAATGAGCAGTTCTTC
CASSKTSGRGNEQFF
>TRBJ1-2|TRBV6-5|.|TRBD1
TGTGCCAGCAGCAAGACAGGGGAGGGTGGCTACACCTTC
CASSKTGEGGYTF
>TRBJ1-4|TRBV4-3|once|TRBD1
TGCGCCAGCAGCCATCCCGGACAGGGTCTAACAACTAATGAAAAACTGTTTTTT
CASSHPGQGLTTNEKLFF
>TRBJ2-2|TRBV7-2|few|TRBD1
TGTGCCAGCAGCTTATTAGGGGGCGGGTACACCGGGGAGCTGTTTTTT
CASSLLGGGYTGELFF
>TRBJ1-1|TRBV24-1|.|.
TGTGCCACCAGTCGGACCTTAGGGGAATTCTTT
CATSRTLGEFF
>TRBJ1-5|TRBV19|.|.
TGTGCCAGTAGTATCGGACAGAATCAGCCCCAGCATTTT
CASSIGQNQPQHF
>TRBJ1-5|TRBV2|once|.
TGTGCCAGCAGTGACAGGGTTAGCAATCAGCCCCAGCATTTT
CASSDRVSNQPQHF
>TRBJ2-5|TRBV18|once|.
TGTGCCAGCTCTTATAGGGACTCGACAGAAGAGACCCAGTACTTC
CASSYRDSTEETQYF
>TRBJ2-3|TRBV7-9|.|TRBD2
TGTGCCAGCAGCTCGAAACCGATTAGCGGGAGTGGGCCAGATACGCAGTATTTT
CASSSKPISGSGPDTQYF
>TRBJ1-1|TRBV5-5|.|.
TGTGCCAGCAGCTTGGGGAGGAACACTGAAGCTTTCTTT
CASSLGRNTEAFF
>TRBJ1-6|TRBV5-6|.|TRBD1
TGTGCCAGCAGCTTGAGAACAGGGGGTAATTCACCCCTCCACTTT
CASSLRTGGNSPLHF
>TRBJ1-3|TRBV11-1|.|.
TGTGCCAGCAGCTCGGAGCATGGAAACACCATATATTTT
CASSSEHGNTIYF
>TRBJ2-3|TRBV18|.|TRBD2
TGTGCCAGCTCACCACCCCTAGCGGTTAGCACAGATACGCAGTATTTT
CASSPPLAVSTDTQYF
>TRBJ1-2|TRBV2|.|.
TGTGCCAGCAGGAGGGACGACGGCTATGGCTACACCTTC
CASRRDDGYGYTF
>TRBJ2-1|TRBV15|.|TRBD2
TGTGCCACCAGCCGCCCTGGGACTAGCGGGAGGGCGTACAATGAGCAGTTCTTC
CATSRPGTSGRAYNEQFF
>TRBJ2-1|TRBV2|.|TRBD1
TGTGCCAGCAGTGCCAGGACAGGGTCCTACAATGAGCAGTTCTTC
CASSARTGSYNEQFF
>TRBJ2-1|TRBV20-1|.|.
TGCAGTGCTAGTCGGCCAGCGGGCTCCTACAATGAGCAGTTCTTC
CSASRPAGSYNEQFF
>TRBJ2-1|TRBV10-3|.|.
TGTGCCATCAGTGGTTTAGCGGAAAATGAGCAGTTCTTC
CAISGLAENEQFF
>TRBJ2-1|TRBV6-5|.|TRBD2
TGTGCCAGCAGAGTGGGACTAGCGGGTTTCGATGAGCAGTTCTTC
CASRVGLAGFDEQFF
>TRBJ1-5|TRBV6-2/TRBV6-3|.|.
TGTGCCAGCAGTTACCACAGGGTCCTCGGGGATCAGCCCCAGCATTTT
CASSYHRVLGDQPQHF
>TRBJ2-7|TRBV14|.|.
TGTGCCAGCAGTCCAGCCCAGGGATACTACGAGCAGTACTTC
CASSPAQGYYEQYF
>TRBJ2-6|TRBV3-1/TRBV3-2|.|.
TGTGCCAGCAGCCGGCGTCCCGGGCCTAGCTCTGGGGCCAACGTCCTGACTTTC
CASSRRPGPSSGANVLTF
>TRBJ1-1|TRBV19|.|TRBD1
TGTGCCAGTCAAAGGGACAGAATGAACACTGAAGCTTTCTTT
CASQRDRMNTEAFF
>TRBJ2-7|TRBV18|.|.
TGTGCCAGCTCACCGGTTAAGGCGGTCGAGCAGTACTTC
CASSPVKAVEQYF
>TRBJ2-5|TRBV14|once|.
TGTGCCAGCAGCCAGGCTTCGGGGGAGACCCAGTACTTC
CASSQASGETQYF
>TRBJ2-3|TRBV5-1|.|.
TGCGCCAGCAGTGCTGAGGGGGGAGACGCCGCAGATACGCAGTATTTT
CASSAEGGDAADTQYF
>TRBJ2-3|TRBV5-1|.|TRBD2
TGCGCCAGCAGCCGATCAGCGGGAGTGGCAGATACGCAGTATTTT
CASSRSAGVADTQYF
>TRBJ2-7|TRBV7-2|.|TRBD2
TGTGCCAGCAGCTTACAAAGCGGGGGGGCCTCCGAGCAGTACTTC
CASSLQSGGASEQYF
>TRBJ1-3|TRBV7-9|.|.
TGTGCCAGCACCCCTACGAATGGAAACACCATATATTTT
CASTPTNGNTIYF
>TRBJ2-1|TRBV28|.|.
TGTGCCAGCAGTTCGTTATATGGCGGCTTAACCTACAATGAGCAGTTCTTC
CASSSLYGGLTYNEQFF
>TRBJ1-5|TRBV6-6|.|.
TGTGCCAGCAGCCGACGGGGGGACACCCTAAGCAATCAGCCCCAGCATTTT
CASSRRGDTLSNQPQHF
>TRBJ2-1|TRBV5-8|.|TRBD1
TGTGCCAGCAGCGCAGCCACCGTACAGGGGGGCAATGAGCAGTTCTTC
CASSAATVQGGNEQFF
>TRBJ1-1|TRBV3-1/TRBV3-2|.|.
TGTGCCAGCAGCCCGTCCGATAGTCGTGGGAACACTGAAGCTTTCTTT
CASSPSDSRGNTEAFF
>TRBJ2-3|TRBV9|.|TRBD1
TGTGCCAGCAGCGTAGAGGGGCGGGACAGGGGCCGAAGCACAGATACGCAGTATTTT
CASSVEGRDRGRSTDTQYF
>TRBJ1-1|TRBV29-1|.|.
TGCAGCGTTTGCGGGCTCTTTGGCACTGAAGCTTTCTTT
CSVCGLFGTEAFF
>TRBJ1-1|TRBV28|.|.
TGTGCCAGCAGTCCCGGGACTTTGAACACTGAAGCTTTCTTT
CASSPGTLNTEAFF
>TRBJ2-7|TRBV6-5|.|.
TGTGCCAGCAGTCCCAGGGGCAAATTCTCCTACGAGCAGTACTTC
CASSPRGKFSYEQYF
>TRBJ2-7|TRBV7-6|.|.
TGTGCCAGCAGCTTAGTGGGGGGAGGGGGCTACGAGCAGTACTTC
CASSLVGGGGYEQYF
>TRBJ2-1|TRBV27|.|.
TGTGCCAGCAGTCCTTCTAGACTAGGCGAGTCCTACAATGAGCAGTTCTTC
CASSPSRLGESYNEQFF
>TRBJ2-1|TRBV9|once|TRBD2
TGTGCCAGCAGCGTAGGGGCTAGCGGGAGGAAAGAGAATGAGCAGTTCTTC
CASSVGASGRKENEQFF
>TRBJ1-5|TRBV7-2|.|.
TGTGCCAGCAGTATCCATCGTAATCAGCCCCAGCATTTT
CASSIHRNQPQHF
>TRBJ2-1|TRBV7-3|.|.
TGTGCCAGCAGCTTGACTCCCCAGAAGTCCTACAATGAGCAGTTCTTC
CASSLTPQKSYNEQFF
>TRBJ2-7|TRBV28|.|.
TGTGCCAGCAGCGCAACCGGAGGGATCTCCTACGAGCAGTACTTC
CASSATGGISYEQYF
>TRBJ1-2|TRBV4-2|.|TRBD1
TGTGCCAGCAGCCAAGAAGACAGGGTCGACTATGGCTACACCTTC
CASSQEDRVDYGYTF
>TRBJ1-1|TRBV6-2/TRBV6-3|.|.
TGTGCCAGCAGTTATCGGGACATAAGGGACACTGAAGCTTTCTTT
CASSYRDIRDTEAFF